This T cell receptor (beta chain) stems from a study of T-cell reconstitution after alpha-beta-depleted transplantation in children. The library targeted TCRbeta and was prepared with unique molecular identifiers. A single record per CDR3 protein comes from TCRdb applying MiXCR to the PCR reads. The repertoire consists of roughly 300,000 distinct CDR3 sequences, with about 9.4% occurring once and the leading ten covering around 2.4%. This clonotype has at least ten counts. Sequenced material: PBMCs from the stem cell graft donor, taken from the stem cell graft. This receptor was identified in a human donor who donated a stem cell graft to a child with acute lymphoblastic leukemia.

CDR3 loop: CASSLKGVEFLGGDEAFF. The CDR3 DNA sequence: TGTGCCAGCAGCTTAAAAGGGGTTGAGTTCCTCGGAGGGGATGAAGCTTTCTTT. J is TRBJ1-1 and V is TRBV11-2, with D possibly matching TRBD1 (5 bases). Trimming cost V 2 bases and J 7 bases, with 26 bases left between them. Germline V CDR1 and CDR2: SGHAT, FQNNGV. The CDR3 runs 18 residues.